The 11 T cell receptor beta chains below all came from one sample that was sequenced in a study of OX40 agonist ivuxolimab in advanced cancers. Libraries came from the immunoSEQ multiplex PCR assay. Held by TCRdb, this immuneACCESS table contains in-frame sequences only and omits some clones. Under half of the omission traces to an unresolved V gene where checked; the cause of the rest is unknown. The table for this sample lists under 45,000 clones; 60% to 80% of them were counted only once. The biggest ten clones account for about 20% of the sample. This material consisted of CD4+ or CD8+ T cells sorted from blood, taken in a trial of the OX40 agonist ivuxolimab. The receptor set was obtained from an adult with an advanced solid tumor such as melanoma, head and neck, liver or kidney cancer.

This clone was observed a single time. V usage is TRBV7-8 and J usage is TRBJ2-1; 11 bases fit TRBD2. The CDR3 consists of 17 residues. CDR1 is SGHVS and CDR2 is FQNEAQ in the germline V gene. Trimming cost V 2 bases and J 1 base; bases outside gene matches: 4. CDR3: CASSLSRLAGSYNEQFF. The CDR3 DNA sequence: TGTGCCAGCAGCTTATCGCGACTAGCGGGATCCTACAATGAGCAGTTCTTC.

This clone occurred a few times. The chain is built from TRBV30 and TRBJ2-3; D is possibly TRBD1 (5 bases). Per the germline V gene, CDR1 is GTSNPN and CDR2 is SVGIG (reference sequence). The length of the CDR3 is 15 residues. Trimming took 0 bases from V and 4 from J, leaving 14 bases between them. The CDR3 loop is CAWSVRSGWADTQYF. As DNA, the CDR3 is TGTGCCTGGAGTGTAAGATCAGGGTGGGCAGATACGCAGTATTTT.

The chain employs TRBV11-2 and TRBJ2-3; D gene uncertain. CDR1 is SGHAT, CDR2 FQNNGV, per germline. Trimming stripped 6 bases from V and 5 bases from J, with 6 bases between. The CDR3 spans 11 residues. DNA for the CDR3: TGTGCCAGCAGGAAGGTAGATACGCAGTATTTT. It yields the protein CASRKVDTQYF.

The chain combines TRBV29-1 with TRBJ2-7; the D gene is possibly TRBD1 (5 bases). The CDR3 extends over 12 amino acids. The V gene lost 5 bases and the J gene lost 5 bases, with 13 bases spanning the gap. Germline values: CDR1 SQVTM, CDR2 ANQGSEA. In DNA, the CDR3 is TGCAGCGTTAACGCAGGGTCCCACGAGCAGTACTTC. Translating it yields CSVNAGSHEQYF.

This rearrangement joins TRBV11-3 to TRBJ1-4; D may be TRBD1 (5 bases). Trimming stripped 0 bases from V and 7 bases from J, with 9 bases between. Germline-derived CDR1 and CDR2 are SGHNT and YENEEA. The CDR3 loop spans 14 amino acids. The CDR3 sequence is CASSLDLGTEKLFF. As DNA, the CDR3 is TGTGCCAGCAGCTTAGATCTAGGGACTGAAAAACTGTTTTTT.

CDR3 sequence reads: CASSLTQGGSIYNYGYTF. The CDR3 DNA sequence: TGTGCCAGCAGCTTGACTCAGGGGGGCAGCATTTATAACTATGGCTACACCTTC. The rearrangement uses TRBV5-5 and TRBJ1-2, with TRBD1 identical over 7 bases. Germline CDR1 and CDR2: SGHKS and YYEKEE (reference sequence). The CDR3 has 18 amino acids. J lost 1 base, V lost 1 base, and 13 bases had no gene match.

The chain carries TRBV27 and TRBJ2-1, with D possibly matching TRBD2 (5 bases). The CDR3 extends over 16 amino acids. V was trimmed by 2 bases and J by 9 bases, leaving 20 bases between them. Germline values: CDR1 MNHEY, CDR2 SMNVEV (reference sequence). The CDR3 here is CASSLRVPSMTPEQFF. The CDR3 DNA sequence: TGTGCCAGCAGTTTAAGGGTACCTAGCATGACCCCTGAGCAGTTCTTC.

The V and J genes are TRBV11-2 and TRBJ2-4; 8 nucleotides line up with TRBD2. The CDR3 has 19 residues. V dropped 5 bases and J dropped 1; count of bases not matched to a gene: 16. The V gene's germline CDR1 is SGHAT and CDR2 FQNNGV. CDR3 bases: TGTGCCAGCAGCCCAAACGGGGGCGGACTAGCTTTTGCCAAAAACATTCAGTACTTC. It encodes CASSPNGGGLAFAKNIQYF.

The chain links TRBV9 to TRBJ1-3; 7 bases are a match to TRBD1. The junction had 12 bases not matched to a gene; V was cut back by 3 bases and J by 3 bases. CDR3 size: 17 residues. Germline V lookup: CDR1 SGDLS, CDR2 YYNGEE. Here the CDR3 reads CASSARFRDRDGNTIYF. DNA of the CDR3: TGTGCCAGCAGCGCCCGGTTCCGGGACAGAGATGGAAACACCATATATTTT.

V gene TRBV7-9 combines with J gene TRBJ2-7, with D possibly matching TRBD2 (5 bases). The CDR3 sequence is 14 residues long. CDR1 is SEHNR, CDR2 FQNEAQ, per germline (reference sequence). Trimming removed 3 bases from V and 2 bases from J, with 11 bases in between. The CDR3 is CASSFPGNTYEQYF. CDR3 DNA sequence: TGTGCCAGCAGCTTCCCGGGGAACACCTACGAGCAGTACTTC.

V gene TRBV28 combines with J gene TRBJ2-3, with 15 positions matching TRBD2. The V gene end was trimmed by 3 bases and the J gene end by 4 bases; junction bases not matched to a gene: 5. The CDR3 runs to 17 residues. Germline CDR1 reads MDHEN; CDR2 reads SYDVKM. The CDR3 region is CASSFLRTSGGADTQYF. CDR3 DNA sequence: TGTGCCAGCAGTTTCCTGAGGACTAGCGGGGGGGCAGATACGCAGTATTTT.